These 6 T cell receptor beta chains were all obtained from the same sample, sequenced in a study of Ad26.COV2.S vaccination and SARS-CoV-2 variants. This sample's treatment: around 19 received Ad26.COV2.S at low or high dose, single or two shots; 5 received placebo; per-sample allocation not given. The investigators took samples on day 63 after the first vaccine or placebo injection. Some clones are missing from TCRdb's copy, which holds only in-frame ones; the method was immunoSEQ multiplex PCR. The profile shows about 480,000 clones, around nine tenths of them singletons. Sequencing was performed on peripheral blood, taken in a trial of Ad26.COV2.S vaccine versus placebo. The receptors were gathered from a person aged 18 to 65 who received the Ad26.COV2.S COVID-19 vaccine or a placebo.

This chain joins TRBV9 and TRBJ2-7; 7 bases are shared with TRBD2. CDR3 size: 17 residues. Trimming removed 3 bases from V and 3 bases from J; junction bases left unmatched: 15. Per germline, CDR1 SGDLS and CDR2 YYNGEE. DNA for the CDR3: TGTGCCAGCAGCGCCCACGGGGACGTCTGGGAGGGCTACGAGCAGTACTTC. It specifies CASSAHGDVWEGYEQYF.

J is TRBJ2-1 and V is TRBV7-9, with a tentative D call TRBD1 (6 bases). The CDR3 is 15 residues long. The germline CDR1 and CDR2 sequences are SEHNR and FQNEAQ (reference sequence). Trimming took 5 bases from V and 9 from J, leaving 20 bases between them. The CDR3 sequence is CASSQARARGGEQFF. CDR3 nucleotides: TGTGCCAGCAGCCAAGCTAGGGCACGAGGGGGTGAGCAGTTCTTC.

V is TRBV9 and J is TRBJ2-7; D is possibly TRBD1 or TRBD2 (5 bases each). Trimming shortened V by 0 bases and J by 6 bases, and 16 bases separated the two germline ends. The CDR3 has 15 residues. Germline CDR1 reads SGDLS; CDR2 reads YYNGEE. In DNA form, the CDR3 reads TGTGCCAGCAGCGTAGGGGGAGCAGGGCGGGCCGAGCAGTACTTC. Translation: CASSVGGAGRAEQYF.

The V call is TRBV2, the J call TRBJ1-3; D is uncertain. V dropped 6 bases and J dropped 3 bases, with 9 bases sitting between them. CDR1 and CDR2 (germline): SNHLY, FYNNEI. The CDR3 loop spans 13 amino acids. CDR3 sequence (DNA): TGTGCCAGCAGCGAGGACGGTGGAAACACCATATATTTT. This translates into CASSEDGGNTIYF.

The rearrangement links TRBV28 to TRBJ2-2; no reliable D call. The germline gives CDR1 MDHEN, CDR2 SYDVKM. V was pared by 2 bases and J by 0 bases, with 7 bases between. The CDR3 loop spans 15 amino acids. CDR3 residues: CASSLPVPNTGELFF. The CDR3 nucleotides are TGTGCCAGCAGTTTACCTGTGCCGAACACCGGGGAGCTGTTTTTT.

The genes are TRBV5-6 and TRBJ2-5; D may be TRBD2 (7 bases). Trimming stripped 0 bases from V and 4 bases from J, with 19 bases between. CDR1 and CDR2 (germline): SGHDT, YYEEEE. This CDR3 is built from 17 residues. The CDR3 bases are TGTGCCAGCAGCTTGGTCAGGGGCGGGAGAGGTTTAGAGACCCAGTACTTC. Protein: CASSLVRGGRGLETQYF. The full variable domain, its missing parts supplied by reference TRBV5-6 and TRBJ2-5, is DAGVTQSPTHLIKTRGQQVTLRCSPKSGHDTVSWYQQALGQGPQFIFQYYEEEERQRGNFPDRFSGHQFPNYSSELNVNALLLGDSALYLCASSLVRGGRGLETQYFGPGTRLLVL.